Listed here are 27 T cell receptor beta chains from one sample, sequenced in a study of blood T cell repertoires in COVID-19. Assay: immunoSEQ multiplex PCR; the TCRdb copy retains only in-frame clones and omits some. The repertoire holds approximately 330,000 clones, around 90% seen once, with approximately 10% in the top ten. Sequenced input: peripheral blood. The receptors stem from a man under 40 with COVID-19, enrolled during active disease.

The V and J genes are TRBV28 and TRBJ1-6, with no clear D. Germline V gene lookup returns CDR1 MDHEN and CDR2 SYDVKM. Trimming removed 3 bases from V and 7 bases from J, with 13 bases in between. The CDR3 has 15 amino acids. For the CDR3, the DNA is TGTGCCAGCAGTTTCCTAGAAGGGAGGAATTCACCCCTCCACTTT. This gives the protein CASSFLEGRNSPLHF.

The chain employs TRBV5-1 and TRBJ1-1, with TRBD1 matching over 9 bases. There are 16 residues in the CDR3. V trimming: 5 bases; J trimming: 3 bases; junction bases outside the gene matches: 11. Per germline, CDR1 SGHRS and CDR2 YFSETQ. The CDR3 DNA sequence: TGCGCCAGCAGGGCGGGAACCGGGACAGGGTACACTGAAGCTTTCTTT. This sequence encodes CASRAGTGTGYTEAFF.

The CDR3 nucleotides read TGTGCCAGCAGTTACTCGATGTCTGGGAGGGAGGGCAATGAGCAGTTCTTC. Translation gives CASSYSMSGREGNEQFF. The chain links TRBV6-2 or TRBV6-3 to TRBJ2-1; TRBD2 aligns across 7 bases. V lost 0 bases, J lost 6 bases, and 11 bases stayed unmatched. Germline V CDR1 and CDR2: MNHEY, SVGEGT. CDR3 length: 17 amino acids.

J is TRBJ1-1 and V is TRBV7-3, with TRBD1 matching 7 bases. Trimming at V came to 5 bases and at J to 5 bases, leaving 5 bases not matched to a gene. The length of the CDR3 is 13 residues. Germline lookup yields CDR1 SGHTA and CDR2 FQGTGA. For the CDR3, the DNA is TGTGCCAGCAGCCAGGGGGGATGGACTGAAGCTTTCTTT. It is translated as CASSQGGWTEAFF.

This clone was counted only a few times. V gene TRBV4-2 combines with J gene TRBJ1-2; a possible D gene is TRBD1 (6 bases). The CDR3 runs to 15 residues. Germline CDR1 and CDR2: LGHNA and YNFKEQ. V was pared by 0 bases and J by 4 bases, with 12 bases between. The chain's CDR3 is CASSQDHTGSYGYTF. In DNA, the CDR3 is TGTGCCAGCAGCCAAGATCATACAGGGAGCTATGGCTACACCTTC.

J is TRBJ2-3 and V is TRBV30; no clear D gene. Trimming stripped 6 bases from V and 1 base from J, with 11 bases between. Germline V lookup: CDR1 GTSNPN, CDR2 SVGIG (reference sequence). This CDR3 is built from 13 residues. This CDR3 is CACRLRGTDTQYF. CDR3 nucleotide sequence: TGTGCCTGCCGCTTGCGAGGCACAGATACGCAGTATTTT.

The V and J genes are TRBV7-2 and TRBJ1-6; D not certain. V was shortened by 2 bases and J by 9 bases, with 11 bases between the two germline ends. Per the germline V gene, CDR1 is SGHTA and CDR2 is FQGNSA. CDR3 length equals 14 residues. The CDR3 region has the DNA TGTGCCAGCAGCTTACGGGAGGCGGCTTCACCCCTCCACTTT. It translates to CASSLREAASPLHF. Filled out from reference TRBV7-2 and TRBJ1-6, the complete variable domain reads GAGVSQSPSNKVTEKGKDVELRCDPISGHTALYWYRQSLGQGLEFLIYFQGNSAPDKSGLPSDRFSAERTGGSVSTLTIQRTQQEDSAVYLCASSLREAASPLHFGNGTRLTVT.

As regards this clone: This sample includes further DNA sequences coding for the same CDR3. V gene TRBV18 combines with J gene TRBJ2-5; D is perhaps TRBD1 (6 bases). This CDR3 spans 13 amino acids. The germline gives CDR1 KGHSH, CDR2 LQKENI. The V end was cut by 4 bases, the J end by 2 bases, with 8 bases between. The CDR3 DNA reads TGTGCCAGCTCACTCGACAGGCAAGAGACCCAGTACTTC. Protein: CASSLDRQETQYF. Combining the CDR3 with reference TRBV18 and TRBJ2-5 gives the whole variable domain NAGVMQNPRHLVRRRGQEARLRCSPMKGHSHVYWYRQLPEEGLKFMVYLQKENIIDESGMPKERFSAEFPKEGPSILRIQQVVRGDSAAYFCASSLDRQETQYFGPGTRLLVL.

This chain links TRBV28 with TRBJ2-7, with 13 bases matching TRBD2. This CDR3 contains 15 residues. CDR1 is MDHEN and CDR2 is SYDVKM in the germline V gene. With 5 bases clipped from V and 3 bases from J, the junction kept 4 bases outside the gene matches. CDR3: CASSPGLAGVYEQYF. CDR3 sequence (DNA): TGTGCCAGCAGTCCAGGACTAGCGGGAGTCTACGAGCAGTACTTC.

This chain links TRBV9 with TRBJ1-1, with D perhaps matching TRBD1 (5 bases). Per the germline V gene, CDR1 is SGDLS and CDR2 is YYNGEE. V lost 0 bases and J lost 1, with 10 bases in between. The CDR3 has 15 amino acids. The CDR3 reads CASSVVDSPNTEAFF. CDR3 nucleotides: TGTGCCAGCAGCGTAGTAGACAGTCCGAACACTGAAGCTTTCTTT.

V is TRBV18 and J is TRBJ1-2, with D perhaps matching TRBD1 (6 bases). Germline values: CDR1 KGHSH, CDR2 LQKENI. The germline V and J ends were trimmed by 5 bases and 4 bases, with 17 bases remaining between them. The CDR3 covers 15 residues. CDR3 sequence: CASSSDLSGVYGYTF. CDR3 DNA: TGTGCCAGCTCATCCGATTTATCAGGGGTCTATGGCTACACCTTC.

The chain has TRBV4-2 and TRBJ2-7; 14 bases line up with TRBD2. V lost 0 bases and J lost 3; bases outside the gene matches: 10. The CDR3 spans 19 residues. Germline CDR1 LGHNA, CDR2 YNFKEQ. As DNA, the CDR3 is TGTGCCAGCAGCCAAGATTTCCGTCGCGGGACTAGCGGGAGCTACGAGCAGTACTTC. Protein sequence: CASSQDFRRGTSGSYEQYF.

This sequence joins TRBV4-3 and TRBJ2-7, with D possibly being TRBD2 (6 bases). The germline CDR1 and CDR2 sequences are LGHNA and YSLEER. Trimming removed 1 base at V and 5 bases at J, with 15 bases between. The CDR3 runs 15 residues. DNA of the CDR3: TGCGCCAGCAGCCAAGGGCCCGCGGGGAGGAACGAGCAGTACTTC. This codes for CASSQGPAGRNEQYF.

In this sample, this clone turned up a few times. The chain links TRBV7-8 to TRBJ1-6; D is perhaps TRBD1 (6 bases). V dropped 5 bases and J dropped 10 bases, with 18 bases sitting between them. There are 15 residues in the CDR3. Per the germline V gene, CDR1 is SGHVS and CDR2 is FQNEAQ. This CDR3 reads CASSAPEGVASPLHF. The CDR3 coding sequence is TGTGCCAGCAGCGCCCCCGAGGGGGTCGCCTCACCCCTCCACTTT.

The rearrangement joins TRBV27 to TRBJ1-6; D gene ambiguous. Trimming stripped 5 bases from V and 5 bases from J, with 13 bases between. Germline CDR1 reads MNHEY; CDR2 reads SMNVEV (reference sequence). The CDR3 consists of 15 residues. CDR3 sequence (DNA): TGTGCCAGCAGTCCCCTCGGGGAGGATAATTCACCCCTCCACTTT. Protein: CASSPLGEDNSPLHF.

The genes are TRBV4-3 and TRBJ2-1; TRBD2 agrees at 7 bases. With 0 bases clipped from V and 7 bases from J, the junction kept 9 bases outside the gene matches. The length of the CDR3 is 16 residues. The germline V gene encodes CDR1 LGHNA and CDR2 YSLEER. CDR3 sequence: CASSQEGGGPGNEQFF. CDR3 DNA: TGCGCCAGCAGCCAAGAGGGGGGGGGACCTGGGAATGAGCAGTTCTTC.

The chain employs TRBV18 and TRBJ2-3; D gene uncertain. This CDR3 has 15 residues. The V end was cut by 1 base, the J end by 9 bases, with 17 bases between. Germline loops: CDR1 KGHSH, CDR2 LQKENI. CDR3 loop: CASSPQVQMGQTQYF. The CDR3 nucleotides read TGTGCCAGCTCACCACAAGTACAGATGGGCCAAACGCAGTATTTT.

This chain links TRBV7-6 with TRBJ1-1; possible D gene TRBD1, 6 bases. Germline CDR1 SGHVS, CDR2 FNYEAQ. V lost 4 bases and J 6 bases, leaving 12 bases between the germline ends. CDR3 size: 13 residues. For the CDR3, the DNA is TGTGCCAGCAGCTACACACAGGGTTCTGAAGCTTTCTTT. This gives the protein CASSYTQGSEAFF.

In its sample, this clone was seen a few times. The V gene is TRBV19, the J gene TRBJ2-3, with D tentatively TRBD1 (5 bases). The germline V gene encodes CDR1 LNHDA and CDR2 SQIVND (reference sequence). Trimming took off 1 base at V and 2 bases at J, with 7 bases between the two ends. The CDR3 extends over 14 amino acids. The CDR3 DNA is TGTGCCAGTAGTATAGGACAGACCACAGATACGCAGTATTTT. Residues: CASSIGQTTDTQYF.

This chain joins TRBV6-5 and TRBJ1-6; the D gene is possibly TRBD1 (5 bases). This CDR3 has 15 residues. The germline CDR1 and CDR2 sequences are MNHEY and SVGAGI. Trimming took off 2 bases at V and 8 bases at J, with 13 bases between the two ends. Written as DNA, the CDR3 is TGTGCCAGCAGTTACGGGGCAGGAACCCATTCACCCCTCCACTTT. This codes for CASSYGAGTHSPLHF.

V is TRBV5-8 and J is TRBJ2-1, with D unresolved. The CDR3 has 14 amino acids. Trimming took off 3 bases at V and 3 bases at J, with 10 bases between the two ends. Germline V gene sequence: CDR1 SGHTS, CDR2 YDEGEE. The DNA of the CDR3 is TGTGCCAGCAGCTCCTTCCCCCGCTACAATGAGCAGTTCTTC. The encoded protein is CASSSFPRYNEQFF. Combining the CDR3 with reference TRBV5-8 and TRBJ2-1 gives the whole variable domain EAGVTQSPTHLIKTRGQQATLRCSPISGHTSVYWYQQALGLGLQFLLWYDEGEERNRGNFPPRFSGRQFPNYSSELNVNALELEDSALYLCASSSFPRYNEQFFGPGTRLTVL.

The chain uses TRBV3-1 (or the pseudogene TRBV3-2) and TRBJ2-3; 11 bases fit TRBD2. The CDR3 has 18 residues. Looked up from germline, CDR1 is LGHDT and CDR2 is YNNKEL (reference sequence). V lost 0 bases to trimming and J lost 2 bases; unmatched junction nucleotides: 7. The CDR3 DNA reads TGTGCCAGCAGCCAAGAGCAAATAGCGGGGGGGCCCACAGATACGCAGTATTTT. Amino acids: CASSQEQIAGGPTDTQYF.

In its sample, this clone was seen many times. The CDR3 is CASQGAEYEQYF. In nucleotides, the CDR3 is TGTGCCAGCCAGGGGGCTGAGTACGAGCAGTACTTC. The genes are TRBV19 and TRBJ2-7; 8 bases match TRBD1. Germline V gene sequence: CDR1 LNHDA, CDR2 SQIVND (reference sequence). The CDR3 is 12 residues long. The trim removed 9 bases at V and 4 bases at J, leaving 5 bases unmatched. Filled out from reference TRBV19 and TRBJ2-7, the complete variable domain reads DGGITQSPKYLFRKEGQNVTLSCEQNLNHDAMYWYRQDPGQGLRLIYYSQIVNDFQKGDIAEGYSVSREKKESFPLTVTSAQKNPTAFYLCASQGAEYEQYFGPGTRLTVT.

This sequence joins TRBV30 and TRBJ2-5; 12 positions match TRBD2. CDR1 GTSNPN and CDR2 SVGIG come from the germline V gene (reference sequence). J gave up 5 bases and V 1 base, and 2 bases lay outside the gene matches. CDR3 length equals 14 residues. This chain's CDR3 is CAWSALAGGETQYF. The CDR3 coding sequence is TGTGCCTGGAGTGCTCTAGCGGGAGGGGAGACCCAGTACTTC.

The gene calls are TRBV10-3 and TRBJ2-2; the match to TRBD2 covers 9 bases. CDR3 length: 14 amino acids. The V segment lost 10 bases and the J segment 4 bases; nucleotides outside the gene matches: 7. Per germline, CDR1 ENHRY and CDR2 SYGVKD. The CDR3 DNA sequence: TGTGCCACCCTGGCGGGGGGGAGCACCGGGGAGCTGTTTTTT. Its translation: CATLAGGSTGELFF.

The V call is TRBV5-1, the J call TRBJ2-6, with unresolved D. CDR1 SGHRS and CDR2 YFSETQ come from the germline V gene. V lost 0 bases and J lost 6, with 7 bases in between. The CDR3 loop spans 14 amino acids. The CDR3 spells CASSLVVEANVLTF. The CDR3 DNA reads as TGCGCCAGCAGCTTGGTAGTTGAGGCCAACGTCCTGACTTTC. The full variable domain, in which reference TRBV5-1 and TRBJ2-6 provide the parts outside the CDR3, is KAGVTQTPRYLIKTRGQQVTLSCSPISGHRSVSWYQQTPGQGLQFLFEYFSETQRNKGNFPGRFSGRQFSNSRSEMNVSTLELGDSALYLCASSLVVEANVLTFGAGSRLTVL.

This sequence joins TRBV9 and TRBJ2-2; 9 bases are shared with TRBD1. The V and J ends lost 5 bases and 6 bases, in that order; junction bases with no gene match: 8. In germline, CDR1 is SGDLS, CDR2 YYNGEE. The CDR3 is made up of 15 amino acids. The CDR3 nucleotides read TGTGCCAGCAGTGTGGGGGGACAGGGCGCCGGGGAGCTGTTTTTT. This sequence encodes CASSVGGQGAGELFF.